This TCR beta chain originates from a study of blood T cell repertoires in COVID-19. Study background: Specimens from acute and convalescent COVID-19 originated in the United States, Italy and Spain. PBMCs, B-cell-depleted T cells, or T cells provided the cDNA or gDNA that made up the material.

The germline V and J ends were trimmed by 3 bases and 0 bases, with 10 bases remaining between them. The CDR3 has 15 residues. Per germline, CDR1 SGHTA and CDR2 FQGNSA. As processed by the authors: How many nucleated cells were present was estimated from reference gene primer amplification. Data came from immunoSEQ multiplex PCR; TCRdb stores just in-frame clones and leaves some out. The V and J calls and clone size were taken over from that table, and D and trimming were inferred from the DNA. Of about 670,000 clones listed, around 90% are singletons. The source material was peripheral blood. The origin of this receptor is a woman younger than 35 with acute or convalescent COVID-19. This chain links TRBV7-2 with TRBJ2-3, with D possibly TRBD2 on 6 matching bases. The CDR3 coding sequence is TGTGCCAGCAGCTTTGGCGGGATGAGCACAGATACGCAGTATTTT. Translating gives CASSFGGMSTDTQYF.